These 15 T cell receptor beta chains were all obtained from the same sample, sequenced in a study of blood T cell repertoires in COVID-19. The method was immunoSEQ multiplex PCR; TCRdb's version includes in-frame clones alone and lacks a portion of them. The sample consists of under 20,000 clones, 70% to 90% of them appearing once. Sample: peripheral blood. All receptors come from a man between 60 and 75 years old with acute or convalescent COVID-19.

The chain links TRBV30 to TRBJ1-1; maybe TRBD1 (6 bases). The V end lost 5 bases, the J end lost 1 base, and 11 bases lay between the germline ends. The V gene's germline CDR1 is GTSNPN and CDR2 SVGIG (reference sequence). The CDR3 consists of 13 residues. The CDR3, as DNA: TGTGCCTGGGAACAGGGCACGAACACTGAAGCTTTCTTT. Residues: CAWEQGTNTEAFF.

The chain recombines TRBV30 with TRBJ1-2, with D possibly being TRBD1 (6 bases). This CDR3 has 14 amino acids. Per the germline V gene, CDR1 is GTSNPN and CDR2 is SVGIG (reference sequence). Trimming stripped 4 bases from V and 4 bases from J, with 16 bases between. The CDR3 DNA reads TGTGCCTGGATTGCGGGGGGCGCAAGCTATGGCTACACCTTC. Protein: CAWIAGGASYGYTF.

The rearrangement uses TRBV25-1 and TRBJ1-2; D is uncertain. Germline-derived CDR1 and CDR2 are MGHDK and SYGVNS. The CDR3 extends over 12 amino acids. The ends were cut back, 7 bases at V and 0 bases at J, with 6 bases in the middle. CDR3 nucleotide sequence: TGTGCCAGCATGAGCGCTAACTATGGCTACACCTTC. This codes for CASMSANYGYTF.

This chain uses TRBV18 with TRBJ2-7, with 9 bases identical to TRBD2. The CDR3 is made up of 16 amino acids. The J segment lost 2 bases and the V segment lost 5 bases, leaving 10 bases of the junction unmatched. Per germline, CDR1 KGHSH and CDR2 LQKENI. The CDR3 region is CASSSLSGGAPYEQYF. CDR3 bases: TGTGCCAGCTCATCGCTTAGCGGGGGCGCTCCCTACGAGCAGTACTTC.

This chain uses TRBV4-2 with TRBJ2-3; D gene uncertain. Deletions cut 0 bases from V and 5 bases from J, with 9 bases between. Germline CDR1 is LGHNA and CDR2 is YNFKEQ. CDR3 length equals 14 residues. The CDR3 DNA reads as TGTGCCAGCAGCCAAGACAGATTTGAAGATACGCAGTATTTT. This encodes CASSQDRFEDTQYF.

The chain's CDR3 is CAIRRGVNTGELFF. The CDR3 DNA sequence: TGTGCCATCCGCCGAGGAGTGAACACCGGGGAGCTGTTTTTT. The chain carries TRBV6-5 and TRBJ2-2; unclear D gene. CDR3 length equals 14 residues. V was clipped by 10 bases and J by 1 base, with 13 bases between them. Germline V gene data show CDR1 as MNHEY and CDR2 as SVGAGI.

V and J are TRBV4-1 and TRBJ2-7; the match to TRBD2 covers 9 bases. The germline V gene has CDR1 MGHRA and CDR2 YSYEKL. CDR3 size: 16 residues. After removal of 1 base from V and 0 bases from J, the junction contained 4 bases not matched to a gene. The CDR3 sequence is CASSQASSGVSYEQYF. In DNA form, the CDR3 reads TGCGCCAGCAGCCAAGCCTCTAGCGGGGTCTCCTACGAGCAGTACTTC.

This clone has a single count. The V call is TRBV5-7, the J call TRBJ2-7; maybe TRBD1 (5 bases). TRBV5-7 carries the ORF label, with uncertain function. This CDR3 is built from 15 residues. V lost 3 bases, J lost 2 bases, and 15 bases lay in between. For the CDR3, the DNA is TGTGCCAGCAGCTCTTCAGGGCAGGGCGCCTACGAGCAGTACTTC. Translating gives CASSSSGQGAYEQYF.

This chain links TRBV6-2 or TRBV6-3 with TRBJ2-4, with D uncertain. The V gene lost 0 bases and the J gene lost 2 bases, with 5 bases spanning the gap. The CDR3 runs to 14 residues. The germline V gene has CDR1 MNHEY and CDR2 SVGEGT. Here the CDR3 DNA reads TGTGCCAGCAGTTACTCCGGGTCCAAAAACATTCAGTACTTC. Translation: CASSYSGSKNIQYF.

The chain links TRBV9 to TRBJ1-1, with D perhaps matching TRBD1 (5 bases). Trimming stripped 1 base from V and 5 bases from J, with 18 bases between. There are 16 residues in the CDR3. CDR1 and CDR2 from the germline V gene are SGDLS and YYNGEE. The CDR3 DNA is TGTGCCAGCAGCGTAACCCCTGACAGCAGAACAACTGAAGCTTTCTTT. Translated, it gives CASSVTPDSRTTEAFF.

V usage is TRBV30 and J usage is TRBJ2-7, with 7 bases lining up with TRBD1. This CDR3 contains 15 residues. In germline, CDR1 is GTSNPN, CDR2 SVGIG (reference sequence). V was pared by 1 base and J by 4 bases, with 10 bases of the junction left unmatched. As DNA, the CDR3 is TGTGCCTGGAGTGCGTCAGACAGGGCGACTTACGAGCAGTACTTC. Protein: CAWSASDRATYEQYF.

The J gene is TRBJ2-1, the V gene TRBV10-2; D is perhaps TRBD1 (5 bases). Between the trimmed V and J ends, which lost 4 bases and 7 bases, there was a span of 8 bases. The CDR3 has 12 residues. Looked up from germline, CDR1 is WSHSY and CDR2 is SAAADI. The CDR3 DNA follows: TGCGCCAGCAGTGCGACAGTTAATGAGCAGTTCTTC. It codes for CASSATVNEQFF.

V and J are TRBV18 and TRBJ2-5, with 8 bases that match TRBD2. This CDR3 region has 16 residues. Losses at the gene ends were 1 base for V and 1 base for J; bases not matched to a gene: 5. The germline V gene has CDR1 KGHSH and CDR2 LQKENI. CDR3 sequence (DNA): TGTGCCAGCTCACCACGTCTAGCGGGTCTCCAAGAGACCCAGTACTTC. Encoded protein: CASSPRLAGLQETQYF.

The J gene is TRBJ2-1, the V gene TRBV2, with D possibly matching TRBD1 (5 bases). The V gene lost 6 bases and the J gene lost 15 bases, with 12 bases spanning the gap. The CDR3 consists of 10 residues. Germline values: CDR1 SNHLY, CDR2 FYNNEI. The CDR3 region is CASSAPQGFF. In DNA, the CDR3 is TGTGCCAGCAGCGCACCTCAGGGGTTCTTC.

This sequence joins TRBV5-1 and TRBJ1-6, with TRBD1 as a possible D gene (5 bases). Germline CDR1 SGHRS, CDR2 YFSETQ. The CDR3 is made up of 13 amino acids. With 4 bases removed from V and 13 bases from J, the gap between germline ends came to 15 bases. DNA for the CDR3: TGCGCCAGCAGCCCGGGGACTGGGAAGCCCCTCCACTTT. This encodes CASSPGTGKPLHF.